This T cell receptor beta chain came from a study of CD8 T cells in Susac syndrome. CDR3 size: 17 residues. The V end was cut by 3 bases, the J end by 5 bases, with 20 bases between. Germline CDR1 reads MGHRA; CDR2 reads YSYEKL. With random hexamers, about 0.45 to 1 ug RNA was reverse transcribed. TCRdb called the immunoSEQ multiplex PCR reads again in MiXCR, with one record for every CDR3 protein. In the table there are 90,000 to 150,000 distinct CDR3 sequences, 92% of which are singletons. This chain links TRBV4-1 with TRBJ2-1; D may be TRBD1 or TRBD2 (5 bases each). This receptor was taken from a human donor in good health. The sample consisted of CD4+ T cells from PBMCs. The CDR3 DNA reads as TGCGCCAGCAGCCACCCGAGGGACCTCGGGCGGGACAATGAGCAGTTCTTC. Its protein product is CASSHPRDLGRDNEQFF.